These 25 T cell receptor beta chains originate from one sample sequenced in a study of beta chain features in type 1 diabetes (dated by TCRdb to the late 2010s). The library was generated by the immunoSEQ multiplex PCR assay. The entire isolated RNA was reverse transcribed using the High Capacity cDNA Reverse Transcription Kit, and thus expressed TCRB transcripts were sequenced. Sourced from immuneACCESS, this table was stored by TCRdb with only in-frame sequences that have V and J called. A share of the clones is absent; for the studies checked, an unresolved V gene accounts for under half, and the remainder has no known explanation. The sample data list 250,000 to 350,000 clones, and 11% of these were observed just once. The ten largest clones represent over 0.015% of the sample. Material for sequencing was naive CD4+ T cells from blood. This sample's cell subset or site label indicates: true naive CD4+ T cells. All receptors come from a woman aged 25 to 39 in good health.

In its sample, this clone was seen a few times. CDR3 coding DNA: TGTGCCAGCATTGGGGGGGAAGAGACCCAGTACTTC. Translation gives CASIGGEETQYF. The V and J genes are TRBV28 and TRBJ2-5, with TRBD2 matching over 7 bases. Germline lookup yields CDR1 MDHEN and CDR2 SYDVKM. The CDR3 runs to 12 residues. J gave up 3 bases and V 7 bases, and 2 bases lay outside the gene matches.

The chain uses TRBV4-3 and TRBJ1-1; no clear D. Germline assignment: CDR1 LGHNA and CDR2 YSLEER. V lost 1 base and J 1 base, leaving 10 bases between the germline ends. This CDR3 comprises 15 residues. The CDR3: CASSQGGSANTEAFF. In DNA, the CDR3 is TGCGCCAGCAGCCAAGGAGGCAGTGCGAACACTGAAGCTTTCTTT.

J is TRBJ2-7 and V is TRBV29-1; maybe TRBD1 (6 bases). The CDR3 totals 14 residues. Trimming took off 4 bases at V and 5 bases at J, with 18 bases between the two ends. Germline CDR1 and CDR2: SQVTM and ANQGSEA. As DNA, the CDR3 is TGCAGCGTTGCTGGGGGCTCCGGGTTGAACGAGCAGTACTTC. The encoded protein is CSVAGGSGLNEQYF.

This clone occurred a few times. The chain has TRBV30 and TRBJ2-7; 8 positions agree with TRBD1. The CDR3 spans 14 residues. The V gene's germline CDR1 is GTSNPN and CDR2 SVGIG (reference sequence). V dropped 2 bases and J dropped 4; count of bases not matched to a gene: 7. As DNA, the CDR3 is TGTGCCTGGAGTAGTCAGGGGGCTAGGTACGAGCAGTACTTC. This translates into CAWSSQGARYEQYF.

This chain joins TRBV7-2 and TRBJ1-2, with D unresolved. V was shortened by 1 base and J by 3 bases, with 6 bases between the two germline ends. Germline assignment: CDR1 SGHTA and CDR2 FQGNSA. CDR3 length: 13 amino acids. CDR3 region: CASSLVGDYGYTF. The CDR3, as DNA: TGTGCCAGCAGCTTAGTCGGGGACTATGGCTACACCTTC.

This chain joins TRBV6-1 and TRBJ1-5; TRBD1 is a possible D gene (5 bases). V lost 6 bases to trimming and J lost 4 bases, with 13 bases between them. The germline gives CDR1 MNHNS, CDR2 SASEGT. There are 14 residues in the CDR3. In DNA, the CDR3 is TGTGCCAGCAGGGGATCTGGGGCGAATCAGCCCCAGCATTTT. This gives the protein CASRGSGANQPQHF.

This clone was counted only a few times. This chain links TRBV5-1 with TRBJ2-6, with 7 bases lining up with TRBD2. The CDR3 sequence is 16 residues long. Germline loops: CDR1 SGHRS, CDR2 YFSETQ. V lost 6 bases and J lost 0; bases outside the gene matches: 6. CDR3: CASTPTSSSGANVLTF. In nucleotides, the CDR3 is TGCGCCAGCACCCCGACTAGCTCCTCTGGGGCCAACGTCCTGACTTTC. Full variable domain (rest looked up from reference TRBV5-1 and TRBJ2-6): KAGVTQTPRYLIKTRGQQVTLSCSPISGHRSVSWYQQTPGQGLQFLFEYFSETQRNKGNFPGRFSGRQFSNSRSEMNVSTLELGDSALYLCASTPTSSSGANVLTFGAGSRLTVL.

This clone was seen a few times. The V call is TRBV4-3, the J call TRBJ2-7, with a tentative D call TRBD2 (7 bases). This CDR3 has 16 residues. V lost 3 bases and J 2 bases, leaving 17 bases between the germline ends. Germline V gene lookup returns CDR1 LGHNA and CDR2 YSLEER. The CDR3 nucleotides are TGCGCCAGCAGCCAGACCATGGGGGCGGGAGCCTACGAGCAGTACTTC. The encoded protein is CASSQTMGAGAYEQYF.

The chain combines TRBV7-2 with TRBJ2-7; the D is unclear. The V end was cut by 2 bases, the J end by 6 bases, with 11 bases between. Looked up from germline, CDR1 is SGHTA and CDR2 is FQGNSA. This CDR3 contains 13 residues. CDR3 nucleotides: TGTGCCAGCAGCTTACTAGATATCGGCGAGCAGTACTTC. Translation: CASSLLDIGEQYF.

Worth noting for this clone: The sample has other DNA sequences that encode this CDR3 too. CDR3 residues: CASSFDSNYGYTF. In DNA, the CDR3 is TGCGCCAGCAGCTTTGACAGTAACTATGGCTACACCTTC. The genes are TRBV5-1 and TRBJ1-2; the D gene is possibly TRBD1 (5 bases). The V gene's germline CDR1 is SGHRS and CDR2 YFSETQ. V lost 2 bases and J lost 1, with 6 bases in between. This CDR3 is 13 amino acids long. The whole variable domain, filled in from reference TRBV5-1 and TRBJ1-2, reads KAGVTQTPRYLIKTRGQQVTLSCSPISGHRSVSWYQQTPGQGLQFLFEYFSETQRNKGNFPGRFSGRQFSNSRSEMNVSTLELGDSALYLCASSFDSNYGYTFGSGTRLTVV.

J is TRBJ2-6 and V is TRBV7-2; TRBD1 matches 7 bases. V shed 3 bases and J 2 bases; nucleotides not matched to a gene: 7. The CDR3 spans 17 residues. Germline lookup yields CDR1 SGHTA and CDR2 FQGNSA. This CDR3 reads CASSFKGGGAGANVLTF. The CDR3 DNA is TGTGCCAGCAGCTTTAAAGGGGGCGGTGCTGGGGCCAACGTCCTGACTTTC.

This clone was picked up a small number of times. The CDR3 here is CASSLRGREEQFF. The CDR3 DNA follows: TGTGCCAGCAGCTTAAGGGGGCGGGAGGAGCAGTTCTTC. The chain combines TRBV7-3 with TRBJ2-1; TRBD2 is a possible D gene (7 bases). This CDR3 has 13 amino acids. Germline-derived CDR1 and CDR2 are SGHTA and FQGTGA. The V gene lost 1 base and the J gene lost 10 bases, with 11 bases spanning the gap.

The table lists this clone with a few counts. V gene TRBV7-2 combines with J gene TRBJ1-5, with TRBD1 matching over 7 bases. The V segment lost 5 bases and the J segment 6 bases; nucleotides outside the gene matches: 7. The CDR3 is made up of 14 amino acids. CDR1 SGHTA and CDR2 FQGNSA come from the germline V gene. CDR3 bases: TGTGCCAGCAGCACTGACAGGGATTTTCAGCCCCAGCATTTT. Translation: CASSTDRDFQPQHF. Variable domain in full (rest from reference TRBV7-2 and TRBJ1-5): GAGVSQSPSNKVTEKGKDVELRCDPISGHTALYWYRQSLGQGLEFLIYFQGNSAPDKSGLPSDRFSAERTGGSVSTLTIQRTQQEDSAVYLCASSTDRDFQPQHFGDGTRLSIL.

V gene TRBV28 combines with J gene TRBJ2-5; 13 nucleotides match TRBD2. Trimming took 5 bases from V and 5 from J; bases not matched to a gene: 8. The CDR3 runs to 16 residues. Germline CDR1 and CDR2: MDHEN and SYDVKM. CDR3 DNA: TGTGCCAGCAGTCGAGGGACTAGCGGGACTGAGGAGACCCAGTACTTC. Protein: CASSRGTSGTEETQYF. Full variable domain (missing parts from reference TRBV28 and TRBJ2-5): DVKVTQSSRYLVKRTGEKVFLECVQDMDHENMFWYRQDPGLGLRLIYFSYDVKMKEKGDIPEGYSVSREKKERFSLILESASTNQTSMYLCASSRGTSGTEETQYFGPGTRLLVL.

V and J are TRBV6-5 and TRBJ2-1; maybe TRBD2 (6 bases). CDR1 and CDR2 (germline): MNHEY, SVGAGI. This CDR3 is built from 15 residues. With 5 bases removed from V and 3 bases from J, the gap between germline ends came to 14 bases. In DNA, the CDR3 is TGTGCCAGCAGTGCCCTCCATAGCGGCTACAATGAGCAGTTCTTC. This gives the protein CASSALHSGYNEQFF.

The V call is TRBV7-9, the J call TRBJ1-5; D gene uncertain. Germline-derived CDR1 and CDR2 are SEHNR and FQNEAQ (reference sequence). There are 14 residues in the CDR3. The V and J ends lost 6 bases and 8 bases respectively, with 17 bases between them. CDR3 sequence reads: CASRQVGLREPQHF. The CDR3 region has the DNA TGTGCCAGCAGACAAGTCGGTTTACGGGAGCCCCAGCATTTT.

The chain has TRBV7-2 and TRBJ2-1; 7 nucleotides agree with TRBD1. J gave up 3 bases and V 4 bases, and 3 bases lay outside the gene matches. Germline V CDR1 and CDR2: SGHTA, FQGNSA. This CDR3 region has 14 residues. The CDR3 spells CASSSTGNYNEQFF. The CDR3 DNA sequence: TGTGCCAGCAGCTCGACAGGGAACTACAATGAGCAGTTCTTC.

This clone was counted many times. J is TRBJ2-3 and V is TRBV29-1, with 10 positions matching TRBD2. This CDR3 has 15 amino acids. Germline V gene sequence: CDR1 SQVTM, CDR2 ANQGSEA. J gave up 1 base and V 4 bases, and 5 bases lay outside the gene matches. The chain's CDR3 is CSVAIGTSGTDTQYF. CDR3 nucleotide sequence: TGCAGCGTTGCCATCGGGACTAGCGGCACAGATACGCAGTATTTT.

The chain employs TRBV7-2 and TRBJ2-7, with D perhaps TRBD2 (6 bases). V lost 1 base and J 0 bases, leaving 10 bases between the germline ends. Germline V gives CDR1 SGHTA, CDR2 FQGNSA. The CDR3 runs 15 residues. CDR3 in DNA: TGTGCCAGCAGCTTAGTAGGCGGGACCTCCTACGAGCAGTACTTC. Amino acids: CASSLVGGTSYEQYF. Combining the CDR3 with reference TRBV7-2 and TRBJ2-7 gives the whole variable domain GAGVSQSPSNKVTEKGKDVELRCDPISGHTALYWYRQSLGQGLEFLIYFQGNSAPDKSGLPSDRFSAERTGGSVSTLTIQRTQQEDSAVYLCASSLVGGTSYEQYFGPGTRLTVT.

This clone was seen only a few times. This chain links TRBV5-1 with TRBJ2-1, with D possibly TRBD1 on 6 matching bases. CDR1 and CDR2 (germline): SGHRS, YFSETQ. The CDR3 is 14 residues long. Trimming shortened V by 4 bases and J by 0 bases, and 8 bases separated the two germline ends. In nucleotides, the CDR3 is TGCGCCAGCAGCCCGGGACACTCCTACAATGAGCAGTTCTTC. This codes for CASSPGHSYNEQFF.

The chain uses TRBV9 and TRBJ1-1; D gene ambiguous. Trimming removed 0 bases from V and 1 base from J, with 10 bases in between. CDR1 and CDR2 (germline): SGDLS, YYNGEE. This CDR3 contains 15 residues. The CDR3 nucleotides read TGTGCCAGCAGCGTAGTGCCCGCAGGGAACACTGAAGCTTTCTTT. It specifies CASSVVPAGNTEAFF.

V and J are TRBV13 and TRBJ2-7; TRBD2 is a possible D gene (5 bases). Per germline, CDR1 PRHDT and CDR2 FYEKMQ (reference sequence). This CDR3 contains 16 residues. Trimming stripped 0 bases from V and 2 bases from J, with 14 bases between. The CDR3 region is CASSLGRVASAYEQYF. CDR3 coding DNA: TGTGCCAGCAGCTTAGGCCGGGTAGCGTCGGCCTACGAGCAGTACTTC.

The table lists this clone with a count of one. CDR3 residues: CASSLLAQYEQYF. The CDR3 nucleotides read TGCGCCAGCAGCTTGCTGGCACAGTACGAGCAGTACTTC. The V gene is TRBV5-1, the J gene TRBJ2-7; the D is unclear. Trimming pared 1 base from V and 4 bases from J, leaving 9 bases between. Germline V gene data show CDR1 as SGHRS and CDR2 as YFSETQ. The CDR3 is made up of 13 amino acids.

The chain has TRBV25-1 and TRBJ2-4, with D perhaps matching TRBD2 (5 bases). V was cut by 5 bases and J by 2 bases, with 13 bases left in between. The CDR3 spans 15 residues. The V gene's germline CDR1 is MGHDK and CDR2 SYGVNS. The CDR3 here is CASSRFTGTKNIQYF. DNA of the CDR3: TGTGCCAGCAGTCGCTTTACGGGGACCAAAAACATTCAGTACTTC. The complete variable domain, with remaining parts taken from reference TRBV25-1 and TRBJ2-4, reads EADIYQTPRYLVIGTGKKITLECSQTMGHDKMYWYQQDPGMELHLIHYSYGVNSTEKGDLSSESTVSRIRTEHFPLTLESARPSHTSQYLCASSRFTGTKNIQYFGAGTRLSVL.

The chain couples TRBV28 to TRBJ1-2; D ambiguous. Trimming stripped 8 bases from V and 8 bases from J, with 15 bases between. Per germline, CDR1 MDHEN and CDR2 SYDVKM. The CDR3 spans 12 residues. CDR3: CASHRIETGYTF. DNA for the CDR3: TGTGCCAGCCACAGAATAGAGACGGGCTACACCTTC.